This T cell receptor beta chain was retrieved from a study of cytomegalovirus exposure and HLA in healthy donors. The study, taken as a whole, reports: A later analysis found that most CMV-associated TCR beta chains appeared HLA-restricted. For TCR beta chains, V- and J-gene trimming was later linked to a missense DCLRE1C variant.

This PCR relied on a set of 60 Vbeta primers and 13 Jbeta primers. The assay was immunoSEQ multiplex PCR, and TCRdb's table has in-frame clones only and misses some. This sample has 170,000 or so clones, with around 77% found just once. It was healthy bone marrow donors who served as donors. A remark on this clone: Its antigen is undetermined.

The CDR3 loop spans 16 amino acids. V lost 3 bases to trimming and J lost 5 bases; unmatched junction nucleotides: 11. Germline CDR1 reads MNHNS; CDR2 reads SASEGT. The sequencing sample was made of PBMCs. The J gene is TRBJ1-2, the V gene TRBV6-1; TRBD1 agrees at 8 bases. This TCR was sampled from a man aged 60 to 69 in good health and CMV-seronegative. The CDR3: CASSEGQATSGYGYTF. CDR3 DNA sequence: TGTGCCAGCAGTGAGGGACAGGCGACCTCTGGGTATGGCTACACCTTC.